The table lists the clone carrying this TCR beta chain with a few counts. This record belongs to a study of blood T cell repertoires in COVID-19. Measured with immunoSEQ multiplex PCR; TCRdb has only the in-frame clones, and not every one. The sample lists about 23,000 clones; approximately 86% were seen once. This receptor was identified in a human donor with acute or convalescent COVID-19. The donor label of this sample is uncertain. The sample was peripheral blood.

The CDR3 loop is CASSRSGGAEDTQYF. The CDR3 DNA is TGTGCCAGCAGTCGTAGCGGGGGGGCCGAGGATACGCAGTATTTT. The chain couples TRBV7-6 to TRBJ2-3, with 11 bases fitting TRBD2. Germline CDR1 is SGHVS and CDR2 is FNYEAQ. This CDR3 has 15 residues. V gave up 6 bases and J gave up 6 bases; unmatched junction bases: 8.